A single sample gave rise to the 21 T cell receptor beta chains below, sequenced in a study of identical twins. TCRdb recomputed calls from the 5' RACE reads with MiXCR, one row per CDR3 protein. Of approximately 470,000 distinct CDR3 sequences listed, approximately 14% are singletons. The same data also went into a second study, on yellow fever vaccine responses in identical twins.

The sample consisted of CD4+ T cells sorted from blood. These receptors were taken from a woman under 30 in good health.

V gene TRBV27 combines with J gene TRBJ2-7; 7 nucleotides align to TRBD1. Germline lookup yields CDR1 MNHEY and CDR2 SMNVEV (reference sequence). The CDR3 has 13 amino acids. With 8 bases clipped from V and 2 bases from J, the junction kept 6 bases outside the gene matches. CDR3 in DNA: TGTGCCAGCGGCTACAGGGGTACCTACGAGCAGTACTTC. Translation: CASGYRGTYEQYF.

This clonotype showed up many times. The chain is built from TRBV10-3 and TRBJ2-7; 9 positions match TRBD1. Trimming cost V 0 bases and J 1 base; bases outside gene matches: 1. The CDR3 has 15 amino acids. From germline, CDR1 is ENHRY and CDR2 SYGVKD. The CDR3 spells CAISESGTGSYEQYF. CDR3 nucleotide sequence: TGTGCCATCAGTGAGTCCGGGACAGGGTCCTACGAGCAGTACTTC.

This clonotype was seen a handful of times. The genes are TRBV12-3 or TRBV12-4 and TRBJ2-7; TRBD2 matches at 8 bases. The CDR3 has 14 amino acids. The V and J ends lost 2 bases and 3 bases, in that order; junction bases with no gene match: 3. Here the CDR3 DNA reads TGTGCCAGCAGTTTAACTAGCGGAGTCTACGAGCAGTACTTC. It yields the protein CASSLTSGVYEQYF.

The chain uses TRBV6-2 or TRBV6-3 and TRBJ2-4; D not resolved. Between the trimmed V and J ends, which lost 2 bases and 13 bases, there was a span of 12 bases. CDR3 size: 12 residues. Germline CDR1 is MNHEY and CDR2 is SVGEGT. The CDR3 nucleotides are TGTGCCAGCAGTTACGGTCAAGGCAGCCAGTACTTC. This sequence encodes CASSYGQGSQYF.

This clonotype was observed a handful of times. The gene calls are TRBV29-1 and TRBJ2-7; D not resolved. V lost 2 bases and J 4 bases, leaving 9 bases between the germline ends. Germline V gene sequence: CDR1 SQVTM, CDR2 ANQGSEA. This CDR3 has 12 residues. CDR3 residues: CSVEIGKYEQYF. The CDR3 coding sequence is TGCAGCGTTGAAATCGGAAAATACGAGCAGTACTTC.

This clonotype has a handful of counts. This chain's CDR3 is CASSLGSDEQYF. In DNA form, the CDR3 reads TGCGCCAGCAGCCTCGGGAGCGACGAGCAGTACTTC. V is TRBV5-1 and J is TRBJ2-7; D perhaps matches TRBD2 (6 bases). The CDR3 contains 12 residues. Germline V gene lookup returns CDR1 SGHRS and CDR2 YFSETQ. V gave up 4 bases and J gave up 5 bases, with 10 bases separating them. Using reference TRBV5-1 and TRBJ2-7 for the parts outside the CDR3, the full variable domain is KAGVTQTPRYLIKTRGQQVTLSCSPISGHRSVSWYQQTPGQGLQFLFEYFSETQRNKGNFPGRFSGRQFSNSRSEMNVSTLELGDSALYLCASSLGSDEQYFGPGTRLTVT.

The chain uses TRBV20-1 and TRBJ2-7, with D uncertain. Germline CDR1 is DFQATT and CDR2 is SNEGSKA (reference sequence). The CDR3 totals 14 residues. The ends were cut back, 0 bases at V and 4 bases at J, with 13 bases in the middle. Here the CDR3 reads CSARDPQARYEQYF. Written as DNA, the CDR3 is TGCAGTGCTAGAGACCCCCAGGCCAGATACGAGCAGTACTTC.

This clonotype came up a few times. The V and J genes are TRBV29-1 and TRBJ2-3; the D is unclear. The CDR3 runs 11 residues. V gave up 4 bases and J gave up 3 bases, with 5 bases separating them. Germline CDR1 SQVTM, CDR2 ANQGSEA. CDR3 sequence reads: CSVAPTDTQYF. CDR3 DNA sequence: TGCAGCGTTGCCCCAACAGATACGCAGTATTTT.

The DNA of the CDR3 is TGTGCCAGCAGCGCCACCATCGGGAAGACCCAGTACTTC. It yields the protein CASSATIGKTQYF. The chain couples TRBV11-2 to TRBJ2-5, with D perhaps matching TRBD2 (5 bases). CDR1 and CDR2 (germline): SGHAT, FQNNGV. This CDR3 contains 13 residues. Trimming pared 5 bases from V and 6 bases from J, leaving 13 bases between.

The sample holds a few counts of this clonotype. J is TRBJ2-1 and V is TRBV2; 7 bases align to TRBD1. This CDR3 contains 13 residues. CDR1 SNHLY and CDR2 FYNNEI come from the germline V gene. Trimming at V came to 5 bases and at J to 7 bases, leaving 5 bases not matched to a gene. In nucleotides, the CDR3 is TGTGCCAGCAGTTTAGACAGGGTAAATGAGCAGTTCTTC. The encoded protein is CASSLDRVNEQFF.

This clonotype came up a few times. J is TRBJ2-5 and V is TRBV29-1, with D unresolved. Trimming took off 4 bases at V and 4 bases at J, with 13 bases between the two ends. The CDR3 runs 13 residues. Germline V gives CDR1 SQVTM, CDR2 ANQGSEA. The CDR3 DNA reads TGCAGCGTTGCGGGCGATTATAGAGAGACCCAGTACTTC. Translating it yields CSVAGDYRETQYF.

The table lists this clonotype with a few counts. The chain joins TRBV6-5 to TRBJ2-2; 8 bases agree with TRBD2. V gave up 4 bases and J gave up 0 bases; unmatched junction bases: 4. The CDR3 length is 16 residues. Germline-derived CDR1 and CDR2 are MNHEY and SVGAGI. The CDR3: CASSWAGGPNTGELFF. DNA for the CDR3: TGTGCCAGCAGTTGGGCGGGGGGACCGAACACCGGGGAGCTGTTTTTT.

This clonotype showed up just a few times. The chain carries TRBV6-5 and TRBJ2-1; 11 positions agree with TRBD2. V shed 4 bases and J 7 bases; nucleotides not matched to a gene: 6. This CDR3 contains 15 residues. Germline V gene sequence: CDR1 MNHEY, CDR2 SVGAGI. The CDR3 DNA sequence: TGTGCCAGCAGTTCGGGACTAGCGGCGGAAAATGAGCAGTTCTTC. Translating it yields CASSSGLAAENEQFF.

The chain carries TRBV7-8 and TRBJ2-7; TRBD2 is a possible D gene (6 bases). Germline V gives CDR1 SGHVS, CDR2 FQNEAQ. V gave up 5 bases and J gave up 4 bases, with 18 bases separating them. The CDR3 is 15 amino acids. CDR3 in DNA: TGTGCCAGCAGCCGTCCTGGTGCGGGAAAGTACGAGCAGTACTTC. Its protein product is CASSRPGAGKYEQYF.

This rearrangement joins TRBV20-1 to TRBJ1-5; possible D gene TRBD1, 6 bases. Germline loops: CDR1 DFQATT, CDR2 SNEGSKA (reference sequence). V lost 3 bases and J lost 3, with 15 bases in between. This CDR3 region has 15 residues. The DNA for the CDR3 is TGCAGTGCTAGTGGGGGGGGGCTCGACAATCAGCCCCAGCATTTT. This translates into CSASGGGLDNQPQHF.

The sample holds a few counts of this clonotype. The chain has TRBV11-3 and TRBJ2-2; 9 positions match TRBD1. Germline CDR1 is SGHNT and CDR2 is YENEEA. The CDR3 is made up of 15 amino acids. V lost 5 bases and J lost 4; bases outside the gene matches: 5. Here the CDR3 reads CASSPGTGITGELFF. The CDR3 DNA is TGTGCCAGCAGCCCCGGGACAGGGATCACCGGGGAGCTGTTTTTT.

In this sample, this clonotype turned up a few times. The J gene is TRBJ2-4, the V gene TRBV20-1, with D perhaps matching TRBD1 or TRBD2 (5 bases each). CDR1 is DFQATT, CDR2 SNEGSKA, per germline (reference sequence). The length of the CDR3 is 15 residues. Trimming pared 3 bases from V and 0 bases from J, leaving 12 bases between. CDR3 in DNA: TGCAGTGCTAGGGTTGGGACCTTAGCCAAAAACATTCAGTACTTC. Translating gives CSARVGTLAKNIQYF.

J is TRBJ1-1 and V is TRBV28; 7 bases align to TRBD1. CDR3 length: 12 residues. CDR1 is MDHEN and CDR2 is SYDVKM in the germline V gene. J was trimmed by 9 bases and V by 6 bases; bases with no gene match: 7. CDR3 sequence (DNA): TGTGCCAGCAGCCCAGGGGGGCAGAAAGCTTTCTTT. Its translation: CASSPGGQKAFF.

This clonotype has just a few counts. J is TRBJ2-7 and V is TRBV28, with TRBD2 matching 10 bases. Trimming cost V 3 bases and J 3 bases; bases outside gene matches: 11. The CDR3 is 17 residues long. Germline assignment: CDR1 MDHEN and CDR2 SYDVKM. CDR3 nucleotide sequence: TGTGCCAGCAGTTTCGCCGCCTTAGCGGGGGGCCTCTACGAGCAGTACTTC. This gives the protein CASSFAALAGGLYEQYF.

The chain joins TRBV29-1 to TRBJ1-1; D is perhaps TRBD1 (6 bases). This CDR3 contains 12 residues. Trimming removed 7 bases at V and 0 bases at J, with 9 bases between. Germline V CDR1 and CDR2: SQVTM, ANQGSEA. CDR3 sequence (DNA): TGCAGCGCGGGACATATGAACACTGAAGCTTTCTTT. As protein: CSAGHMNTEAFF.

This clonotype has ten or more counts. The chain's CDR3 is CASSPGDQPQHF. CDR3 bases: TGTGCCAGCAGCCCGGGAGATCAGCCCCAGCATTTT. The J gene is TRBJ1-5, the V gene TRBV7-9, with unresolved D. The CDR3 sequence is 12 residues long. Germline loops: CDR1 SEHNR, CDR2 FQNEAQ (reference sequence). V lost 5 bases to trimming and J lost 5 bases, with 7 bases between them.